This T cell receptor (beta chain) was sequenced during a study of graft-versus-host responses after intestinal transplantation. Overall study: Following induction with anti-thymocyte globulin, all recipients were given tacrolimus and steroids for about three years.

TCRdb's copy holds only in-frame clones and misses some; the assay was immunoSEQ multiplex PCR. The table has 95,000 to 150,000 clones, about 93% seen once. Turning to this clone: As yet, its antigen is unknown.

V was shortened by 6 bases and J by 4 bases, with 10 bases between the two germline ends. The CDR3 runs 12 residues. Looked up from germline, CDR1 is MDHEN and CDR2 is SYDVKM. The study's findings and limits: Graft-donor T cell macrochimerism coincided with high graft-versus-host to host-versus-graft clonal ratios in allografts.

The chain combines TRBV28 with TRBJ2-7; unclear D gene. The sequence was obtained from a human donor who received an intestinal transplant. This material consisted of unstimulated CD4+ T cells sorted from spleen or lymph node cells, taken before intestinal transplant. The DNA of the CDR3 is TGTGCCAGCAGCCTGAACAGATACGAGCAGTACTTC. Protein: CASSLNRYEQYF. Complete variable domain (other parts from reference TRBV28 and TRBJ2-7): DVKVTQSSRYLVKRTGEKVFLECVQDMDHENMFWYRQDPGLGLRLIYFSYDVKMKEKGDIPEGYSVSREKKERFSLILESASTNQTSMYLCASSLNRYEQYFGPGTRLTVT.